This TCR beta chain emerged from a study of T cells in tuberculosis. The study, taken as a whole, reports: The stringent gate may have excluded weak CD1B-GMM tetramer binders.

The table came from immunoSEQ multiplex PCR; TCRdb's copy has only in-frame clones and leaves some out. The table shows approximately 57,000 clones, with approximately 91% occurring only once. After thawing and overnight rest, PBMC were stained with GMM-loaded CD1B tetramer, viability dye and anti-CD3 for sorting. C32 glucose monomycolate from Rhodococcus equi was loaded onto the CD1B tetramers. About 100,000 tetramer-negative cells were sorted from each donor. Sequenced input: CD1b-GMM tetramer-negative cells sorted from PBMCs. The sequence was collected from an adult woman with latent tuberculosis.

This chain's CDR3 is CASSVETGINGYTF. The CDR3 DNA follows: TGTGCCAGCAGCGTAGAGACAGGGATCAATGGCTACACCTTC. This chain uses TRBV9 with TRBJ1-2; 7 bases line up with TRBD1. The trim removed 0 bases at V and 6 bases at J, leaving 5 bases unmatched. The CDR3 spans 14 residues. CDR1 SGDLS and CDR2 YYNGEE come from the germline V gene.